This T cell receptor beta chain came from a study of beta chain features in type 1 diabetes. General study points: Within each of all four CD4+ subsets, Type 1 diabetes patients had TCRB CDR3s that were moderately but significantly shorter.

Sequenced material consisted of expressed TCRB transcripts (all of the isolated RNA was reverse transcribed). Only in-frame clones appear in the TCRdb table, and some are missing; sequencing was by immunoSEQ multiplex PCR. The sample contains 28,000 or so clones, 65% of which appear only once. A remark on this clone: Its antigen is not known.

CD4+ cells of the naive, central memory, regulatory and stem cell-like memory types were sorted via CD45RO/CCR7/CD25/CD127/CD95/CD27. CDR1 is SGHRS, CDR2 YFSETQ, per germline. V shed 4 bases, J shed 0 bases, and the junction held 2 bases outside the gene matches. This CDR3 region has 14 residues. This clonotype was sampled from a woman aged 25-40 years with type 1 diabetes. The V and J genes are TRBV5-1 and TRBJ2-7, with 9 bases matching TRBD2. What was sequenced was Tregs from blood. The CDR3 reads CASSMTSGSYEQYF. For the CDR3, the DNA is TGCGCCAGCAGCATGACTAGCGGCTCCTACGAGCAGTACTTC.